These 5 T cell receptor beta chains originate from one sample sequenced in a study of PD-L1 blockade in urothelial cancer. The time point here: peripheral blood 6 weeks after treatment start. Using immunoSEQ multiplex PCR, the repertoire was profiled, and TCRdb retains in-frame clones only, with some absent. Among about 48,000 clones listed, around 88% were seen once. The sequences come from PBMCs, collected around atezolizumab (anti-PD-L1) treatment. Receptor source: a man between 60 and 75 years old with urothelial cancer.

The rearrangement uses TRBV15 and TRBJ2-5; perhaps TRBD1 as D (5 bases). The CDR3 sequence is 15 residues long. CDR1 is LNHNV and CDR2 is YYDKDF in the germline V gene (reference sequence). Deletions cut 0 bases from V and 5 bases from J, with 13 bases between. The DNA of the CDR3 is TGTGCCACCAGCAGAGATTTAGGGGTCGGGGAGACCCAGTACTTC. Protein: CATSRDLGVGETQYF.

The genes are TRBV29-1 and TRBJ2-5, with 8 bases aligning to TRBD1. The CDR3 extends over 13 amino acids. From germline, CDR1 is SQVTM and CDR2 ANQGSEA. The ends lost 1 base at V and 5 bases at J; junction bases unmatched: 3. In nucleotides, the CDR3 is TGCAGCGTTGAAGGGACAGGGAGGGAGACCCAGTACTTC. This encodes CSVEGTGRETQYF.

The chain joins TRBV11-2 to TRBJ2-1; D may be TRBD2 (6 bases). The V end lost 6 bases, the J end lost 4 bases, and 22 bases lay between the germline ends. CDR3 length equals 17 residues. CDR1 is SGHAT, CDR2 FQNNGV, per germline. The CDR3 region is CASSQTLPGLGYNEQFF. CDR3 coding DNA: TGTGCCAGCAGTCAAACGTTGCCGGGACTGGGGTACAATGAGCAGTTCTTC.

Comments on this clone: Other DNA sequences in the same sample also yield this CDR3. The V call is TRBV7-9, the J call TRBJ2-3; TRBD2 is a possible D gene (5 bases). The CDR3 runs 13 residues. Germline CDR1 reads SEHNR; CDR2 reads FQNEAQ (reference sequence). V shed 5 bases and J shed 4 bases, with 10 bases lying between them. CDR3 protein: CASSPRGPDTQYF. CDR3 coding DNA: TGTGCCAGCAGCCCCCGGGGTCCAGATACGCAGTATTTT.

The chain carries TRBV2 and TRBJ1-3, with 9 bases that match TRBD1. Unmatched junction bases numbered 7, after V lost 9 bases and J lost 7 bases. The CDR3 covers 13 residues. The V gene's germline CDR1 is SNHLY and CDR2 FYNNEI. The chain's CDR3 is CARTGQGDNTIYF. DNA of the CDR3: TGTGCCAGGACGGGACAGGGAGACAACACCATATATTTT.